Listed below are T cell receptor beta chains from one sample, sequenced in a study of T cell responses to AZD1222 COVID-19 vaccine. Data came from immunoSEQ multiplex PCR; TCRdb stores just in-frame clones and leaves some out. Of about 130,000 clones in the sample, roughly 90% were seen once. Sequencing used peripheral blood, obtained on day 0 of AZD1222 vaccination. The source is an adult in good health. Both conserved end residues are part of each CDR3. The D gene is left open where the match is weak. Not all rows give a size; the values are once, few, many and, for expanded clones, a class.

>TRBD1|TRBJ2-4|TRBV7-9|.
TGTGCCAGCAGCACTTCCAGGACAGGGGGAAACATTCAGTACTTC
CASSTSRTGGNIQYF
>.|TRBJ2-5|TRBV4-3|once
TGCGCCAGCAGCCAAGGGAGGGGCCAGGCAGGTCGGCAAGAGACCCAGTACTTC
CASSQGRGQAGRQETQYF
>.|TRBJ2-1|TRBV9|.
TGTGCCAGCAGCGTAGTTCTAGGATCCTACAATGAGCAGTTCTTC
CASSVVLGSYNEQFF
>.|TRBJ2-6|TRBV19|.
TGTGCCAGTAGTATGTCAACCTCTGGGGCCAACGTCCTGACTTTC
CASSMSTSGANVLTF
>TRBD2|TRBJ2-1|TRBV12-5|.
TGTGCTAGTGGTTTGAACCCGGGACTAGCGGGATTAGGATTCTTC
CASGLNPGLAGLGFF
>TRBD2|TRBJ2-2|TRBV4-3|.
TGCGCCAGCAGTCCCCCTGCGGGAGGGAGTACCGGGGAGCTGTTTTTT
CASSPPAGGSTGELFF
>.|TRBJ2-5|TRBV7-2|.
TGTGCCAGCAGCTTATTCGAGGAAGAGACCCAGTACTTC
CASSLFEEETQYF
>TRBD2|TRBJ2-7|TRBV7-2|.
TGTGCCAGCAGCTCCTGGGGGACTAGCGGGAGGTACGAGCAGTACTTC
CASSSWGTSGRYEQYF
>.|TRBJ1-4|TRBV6-2/TRBV6-3|.
TGTGCCAGCAGTTACCCAAAACAGGGAATACGGGAAAAACTGTTTTTT
CASSYPKQGIREKLFF
>.|TRBJ1-5|TRBV19|.
TGTGCCAGTAGTATAGATTCCAGCTGGCCCCAGCATTTT
CASSIDSSWPQHF
>.|TRBJ2-2|TRBV15|.
TGTGCCACCAGCAGAGATGGGGGGCGCAAAGCCGGGGAGCTGTTTTTT
CATSRDGGRKAGELFF
>.|TRBJ2-1|TRBV18|.
TGTGCCAGCTCACTTGGGTCACCCAGCTCCTACAATGAGCAGTTCTTC
CASSLGSPSSYNEQFF